Relative to its sample, the clone carrying this T cell receptor (beta chain) is medium-sized. The antigen remains unidentified. TCRdb's copy holds only in-frame clones and misses some; the assay was immunoSEQ multiplex PCR. The profile shows roughly 30,000 clones, 84% of them singletons. The data belong to a study of OX40 agonist ivuxolimab in advanced cancers. Study-wide background: People who had prior anti-PD-1, anti-PD-L1 or anti-CTLA-4 therapy could take part, and approximately 43% had some. Three patients, one with hepatocellular carcinoma and two with cutaneous melanoma, achieved partial responses.

Germline assignment: CDR1 SGHVS and CDR2 FQNEAQ. The V end lost 0 bases, the J end lost 5 bases, and 12 bases lay between the germline ends. CDR3 length equals 15 residues. Study conclusions and caveats: The work left the antigen specificity of expanded peripheral T cells undetermined.

Collection of blood occurred at baseline, at cycle 4 day 1, and at cycle 7 day 1. This TCR was recovered from an adult with an advanced solid tumor such as melanoma, head and neck, liver or kidney cancer. The sequences come from CD4+ or CD8+ T cells sorted from blood, collected in a trial of the OX40 agonist ivuxolimab. The chain carries TRBV7-8 and TRBJ2-3, with D maybe TRBD2 (6 bases). CDR3 sequence reads: CASSLASGAGDTQYF. The CDR3, as DNA: TGTGCCAGCAGCTTAGCGTCGGGAGCTGGAGATACGCAGTATTTT.